The 29 T cell receptor beta chains reported below all come from one sample, sequenced in a study of blood T cell repertoires in COVID-19. Sequenced by immunoSEQ multiplex PCR; TCRdb stores in-frame clones only, minus some. Of more than 200,000 clones in the sample, 86% were seen once. The sequenced material came from peripheral blood. The receptors were sampled from a man over 45 with COVID-19, enrolled during active disease.

In DNA, the CDR3 is TGTGCCAGCAGTCCCAGGGGGGGGACTAGCGGCTACGAGCAGTACTTC. Translation gives CASSPRGGTSGYEQYF. The rearrangement joins TRBV9 to TRBJ2-7, with TRBD2 matching over 11 bases. J was trimmed by 3 bases and V by 5 bases; bases with no gene match: 10. Germline values: CDR1 SGDLS, CDR2 YYNGEE. The CDR3 has 16 residues.

J is TRBJ2-2 and V is TRBV5-1; 10 nucleotides line up with TRBD1. The germline V gene has CDR1 SGHRS and CDR2 YFSETQ. The CDR3 has 15 residues. Unmatched junction bases numbered 3, after V lost 4 bases and J lost 3 bases. CDR3 sequence (DNA): TGCGCCAGCAGCCGGACAGGGGGAGACACCGGGGAGCTGTTTTTT. It yields the protein CASSRTGGDTGELFF.

The V and J genes are TRBV11-2 and TRBJ2-7; D gene ambiguous. Germline CDR1 and CDR2: SGHAT and FQNNGV. Trimming left V 3 bases short and J 6 bases short, with 9 bases between. The CDR3 loop spans 12 amino acids. The CDR3 region is CASSFGIAEQYF. CDR3 DNA sequence: TGTGCCAGCAGCTTCGGAATAGCCGAGCAGTACTTC.

The chain joins TRBV2 to TRBJ2-1; 10 nucleotides agree with TRBD1. V lost 4 bases and J lost 2; bases outside the gene matches: 2. Germline loops: CDR1 SNHLY, CDR2 FYNNEI. CDR3 length: 15 residues. This chain's CDR3 is CASSADRGTYNEQFF. The CDR3 DNA sequence: TGTGCCAGCAGTGCGGACAGGGGGACCTACAATGAGCAGTTCTTC.

The rearrangement joins TRBV30 to TRBJ2-5; D call uncertain. CDR3 size: 13 residues. Germline loops: CDR1 GTSNPN, CDR2 SVGIG (reference sequence). Between the trimmed V and J ends, which lost 2 bases and 5 bases, there was a span of 12 bases. The CDR3 DNA follows: TGTGCCTGGAGTACGCAGTACGGGGAGACCCAGTACTTC. Translation: CAWSTQYGETQYF.

The chain has TRBV29-1 and TRBJ1-1; no definite D call. The germline V and J ends were trimmed by 4 bases and 11 bases, with 17 bases remaining between them. This CDR3 contains 12 residues. Germline V CDR1 and CDR2: SQVTM, ANQGSEA. CDR3 bases: TGCAGCGTTGTACGTTCCGGGGTCCAGGCTTTCTTT. It translates to CSVVRSGVQAFF. The full variable domain, completed using reference TRBV29-1 and TRBJ1-1, is SAVISQKPSRDICQRGTSLTIQCQVDSQVTMMFWYRQQPGQSLTLIATANQGSEATYESGFVIDKFPISRPNLTFSTLTVSNMSPEDSSIYLCSVVRSGVQAFFGQGTRLTVV.

This clone was seen more than once but under ten times. The chain employs TRBV7-7 and TRBJ2-7, with D possibly being TRBD1 (6 bases). Germline assignment: CDR1 SSHAT and CDR2 FNYEAQ (reference sequence). The CDR3 runs 15 residues. V dropped 4 bases and J dropped 6 bases, with 19 bases sitting between them. The CDR3 is CASSSSPPGQGEQYF. The DNA for the CDR3 is TGTGCCAGCAGCTCTAGCCCCCCGGGACAAGGCGAGCAGTACTTC.

The genes are TRBV5-1 and TRBJ2-5; 8 bases match TRBD1. V dropped 4 bases and J dropped 2; count of bases not matched to a gene: 10. The germline CDR1 and CDR2 sequences are SGHRS and YFSETQ. The CDR3 has 16 residues. The CDR3 region has the DNA TGCGCCAGCAGCCTGCCCGGACAGGGACCACAAGAGACCCAGTACTTC. Residues: CASSLPGQGPQETQYF.

The chain employs TRBV30 and TRBJ1-2, with 10 nucleotides matching TRBD1. The V gene's germline CDR1 is GTSNPN and CDR2 SVGIG (reference sequence). Losses at the gene ends were 4 bases for V and 8 bases for J; bases not matched to a gene: 4. The CDR3 has 12 residues. CDR3 nucleotide sequence: TGTGCCTGGATTGACAGGGGGCAAGGCTACACCTTC. Amino acids: CAWIDRGQGYTF.

This chain uses TRBV7-9 with TRBJ2-7; the D gene is possibly TRBD1 (5 bases). V lost 5 bases and J 3 bases, leaving 17 bases between the germline ends. This CDR3 comprises 15 residues. Germline V CDR1 and CDR2: SEHNR, FQNEAQ (reference sequence). The CDR3 DNA is TGTGCCAGCAGCCTAACAGACAGTCCACACTACGAGCAGTACTTC. Residues: CASSLTDSPHYEQYF.

The V call is TRBV21-1, the J call TRBJ1-2; the table calls TRBD1, which could not be checked here. TRBV21-1 is shown as a pseudogene. The CDR3 is 13 residues long. DNA for the CDR3: TGTGCCAGCAGCCCCCACAGGGACTATGGCTACACCTTC. It translates to CASSPHRDYGYTF.

The gene calls are TRBV5-4 and TRBJ2-2; 11 bases agree with TRBD2. V lost 1 base, J lost 6 bases, and 11 bases stayed unmatched. From germline, CDR1 is SGHNT and CDR2 YYREEE (reference sequence). CDR3 length: 18 residues. The CDR3 DNA sequence: TGTGCCAGCAGCTTGTTTAGCGGGGGGGGTTACCCCCCCGGGGAGCTGTTTTTT. This codes for CASSLFSGGGYPPGELFF.

The chain's CDR3 is CASSPPLAGSYEQYF. The CDR3 DNA follows: TGTGCCAGCAGTCCGCCTTTAGCGGGTTCCTACGAGCAGTACTTC. The chain has TRBV6-5 and TRBJ2-7, with 7 nucleotides matching TRBD2. Looked up from germline, CDR1 is MNHEY and CDR2 is SVGAGI. V shed 5 bases and J 1 base; nucleotides not matched to a gene: 8. This CDR3 has 15 amino acids.

This CDR3 reads CASSEEGGEIGTQYF. The CDR3 coding sequence is TGTGCCAGCAGTGAAGAAGGGGGTGAGATTGGGACCCAGTACTTC. The chain has TRBV2 and TRBJ2-5; tentative D call: TRBD1 (6 bases). This CDR3 has 15 residues. Trimming shortened V by 1 base and J by 7 bases, and 16 bases separated the two germline ends. In germline, CDR1 is SNHLY, CDR2 FYNNEI.

This chain uses TRBV7-2 with TRBJ2-7; 8 nucleotides match TRBD1. There are 15 residues in the CDR3. Germline V gives CDR1 SGHTA, CDR2 FQGNSA. J lost 3 bases, V lost 0 bases, and 4 bases had no gene match. For the CDR3, the DNA is TGTGCCAGCAGCTTAGCACAGGGGGTAGTCTACGAGCAGTACTTC. Protein: CASSLAQGVVYEQYF. Drawing the rest from reference TRBV7-2 and TRBJ2-7, the complete variable domain is GAGVSQSPSNKVTEKGKDVELRCDPISGHTALYWYRQSLGQGLEFLIYFQGNSAPDKSGLPSDRFSAERTGGSVSTLTIQRTQQEDSAVYLCASSLAQGVVYEQYFGPGTRLTVT.

This clone has a count of ten or more. V is TRBV28 and J is TRBJ1-5; D is possibly TRBD1 (5 bases). Germline V lookup: CDR1 MDHEN, CDR2 SYDVKM. V was shortened by 2 bases and J by 4 bases, with 9 bases between the two germline ends. This CDR3 contains 14 residues. CDR3 protein: CASSLMGLNQPQHF. The CDR3 nucleotides are TGTGCCAGCAGTTTAATGGGGCTAAATCAGCCCCAGCATTTT.

This sequence joins TRBV19 and TRBJ1-5; D unclear. The CDR3 consists of 17 residues. Trimming pared 4 bases from V and 0 bases from J, leaving 16 bases between. Germline CDR1 and CDR2: LNHDA and SQIVND (reference sequence). CDR3 region: CASSNPGSDYSNQPQHF. CDR3 sequence (DNA): TGTGCCAGTAGTAACCCCGGGTCAGATTATAGCAATCAGCCCCAGCATTTT. Complete variable domain (other parts from reference TRBV19 and TRBJ1-5): DGGITQSPKYLFRKEGQNVTLSCEQNLNHDAMYWYRQDPGQGLRLIYYSQIVNDFQKGDIAEGYSVSREKKESFPLTVTSAQKNPTAFYLCASSNPGSDYSNQPQHFGDGTRLSIL.

The V gene is TRBV13, the J gene TRBJ2-7; possibly TRBD1 for D (6 bases). This CDR3 spans 15 amino acids. Per the germline V gene, CDR1 is PRHDT and CDR2 is FYEKMQ (reference sequence). Deletions cut 5 bases from V and 2 bases from J, with 16 bases between. The CDR3, as DNA: TGTGCCAGCAGCCCGGCCGGTGGACAGACCTACGAGCAGTACTTC. Encoded protein: CASSPAGGQTYEQYF.

The CDR3 reads CASSELTEAFF. The CDR3 nucleotides read TGTGCCAGCAGTGAACTTACTGAAGCTTTCTTT. This rearrangement joins TRBV6-1 to TRBJ1-1; no firm D call. The CDR3 runs 11 residues. Trimming pared 2 bases from V and 5 bases from J, leaving 3 bases between. Germline V lookup: CDR1 MNHNS, CDR2 SASEGT.

This rearrangement joins TRBV11-2 to TRBJ2-5; 10 nucleotides line up with TRBD1. The CDR3 length is 14 residues. The germline V gene has CDR1 SGHAT and CDR2 FQNNGV. The junction had 3 bases not matched to a gene; V was cut back by 5 bases and J by 3 bases. CDR3 residues: CASSRGQGEETQYF. The DNA of the CDR3 is TGTGCCAGCAGCCGTGGACAGGGGGAAGAGACCCAGTACTTC.

The rearrangement links TRBV28 to TRBJ2-7; TRBD1 matches 7 bases. CDR1 is MDHEN, CDR2 SYDVKM, per germline. There are 14 residues in the CDR3. V dropped 5 bases and J dropped 4; count of bases not matched to a gene: 8. CDR3 in DNA: TGTGCCAGCAGTAAAACAGGGGAACCTTACGAGCAGTACTTC. Its translation: CASSKTGEPYEQYF.

The sample holds a few counts of this clone. The V and J genes are TRBV9 and TRBJ2-5, with a possible D match to TRBD1 (6 bases). The length of the CDR3 is 15 residues. Per the germline V gene, CDR1 is SGDLS and CDR2 is YYNGEE. V gave up 4 bases and J gave up 4 bases, with 17 bases separating them. CDR3 residues: CASSPRQARVETQYF. The DNA of the CDR3 is TGTGCCAGCAGCCCCCGACAGGCGCGGGTAGAGACCCAGTACTTC.

The rearrangement uses TRBV9 and TRBJ1-1; D is unresolved. The CDR3 runs 14 residues. Deletions cut 4 bases from V and 3 bases from J, with 13 bases between. In germline, CDR1 is SGDLS, CDR2 YYNGEE. In DNA, the CDR3 is TGTGCCAGCAGCTTCTTCGACCGGGACACTGAAGCTTTCTTT. Translation: CASSFFDRDTEAFF.

The chain links TRBV7-6 to TRBJ2-2, with 10 bases lining up with TRBD2. This CDR3 region has 16 residues. The V gene's germline CDR1 is SGHVS and CDR2 FNYEAQ. V shed 5 bases, J shed 8 bases, and the junction held 11 bases outside the gene matches. The CDR3 sequence: CASSPPPPAGGGELFF. Written as DNA, the CDR3 is TGTGCCAGCAGCCCCCCTCCCCCAGCGGGAGGGGGGGAGCTGTTTTTT.

The chain carries TRBV30 and TRBJ2-2; D unclear. The germline V gene has CDR1 GTSNPN and CDR2 SVGIG (reference sequence). V shed 2 bases and J shed 3 bases, with 19 bases lying between them. CDR3 length: 17 amino acids. The CDR3 sequence: CAWSSVRTFRDTGELFF. CDR3 DNA sequence: TGTGCCTGGAGTTCGGTCCGAACTTTTCGGGACACCGGGGAGCTGTTTTTT.

This clone has a single count. The J gene is TRBJ2-5, the V gene TRBV5-1, with D possibly TRBD2 on 6 matching bases. This CDR3 contains 15 residues. Trimming took 1 base from V and 4 from J, leaving 14 bases between them. Per the germline V gene, CDR1 is SGHRS and CDR2 is YFSETQ. The CDR3 bases are TGCGCCAGCAGCTTGATATCCGGGGGTCGAGAGACCCAGTACTTC. This translates into CASSLISGGRETQYF.

This chain links TRBV6-1 with TRBJ1-1; possibly TRBD1 for D (5 bases). The germline gives CDR1 MNHNS, CDR2 SASEGT. CDR3 length equals 15 residues. The V and J ends lost 0 bases and 6 bases respectively, with 14 bases between them. The CDR3 nucleotides are TGTGCCAGCAGTGAAGCGTGGGCAGGGTTGCCTGAAGCTTTCTTT. Protein sequence: CASSEAWAGLPEAFF.

This clone was observed a handful of times. This chain joins TRBV5-6 and TRBJ1-2; TRBD1 matches 8 bases. CDR3 length: 15 residues. J lost 5 bases, V lost 0 bases, and 6 bases had no gene match. CDR1 and CDR2 from the germline V gene are SGHDT and YYEEEE. For the CDR3, the DNA is TGTGCCAGCAGCTTGGCGCCAGGGGGCTTTTATGGCTACACCTTC. This codes for CASSLAPGGFYGYTF.

This CDR3 is CASSSPTTTPYEQYF. The CDR3, as DNA: TGTGCCAGCAGCTCCCCAACGACAACGCCCTACGAGCAGTACTTC. The rearrangement uses TRBV7-8 and TRBJ2-7, with D hard to call. Deletions cut 4 bases from V and 2 bases from J, with 15 bases between. Per the germline V gene, CDR1 is SGHVS and CDR2 is FQNEAQ. The CDR3 contains 15 residues.